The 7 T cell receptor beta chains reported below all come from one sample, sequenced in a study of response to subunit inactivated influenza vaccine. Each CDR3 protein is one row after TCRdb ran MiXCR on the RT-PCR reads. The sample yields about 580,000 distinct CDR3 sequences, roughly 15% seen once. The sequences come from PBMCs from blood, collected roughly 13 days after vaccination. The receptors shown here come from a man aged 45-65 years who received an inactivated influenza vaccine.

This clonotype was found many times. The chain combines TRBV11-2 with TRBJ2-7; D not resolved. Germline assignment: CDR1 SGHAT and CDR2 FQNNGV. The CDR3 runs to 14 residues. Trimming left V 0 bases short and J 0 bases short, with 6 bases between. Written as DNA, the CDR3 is TGTGCCAGCAGCTTAGAGACGGCCTCCTACGAGCAGTACTTC. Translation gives CASSLETASYEQYF.

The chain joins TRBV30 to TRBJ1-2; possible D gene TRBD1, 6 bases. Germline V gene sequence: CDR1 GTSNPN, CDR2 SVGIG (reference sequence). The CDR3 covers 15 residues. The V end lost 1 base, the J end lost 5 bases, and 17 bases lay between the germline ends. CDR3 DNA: TGTGCCTGGAGTGGACTAGATGGACAGCAATATGGCTACACCTTC. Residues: CAWSGLDGQQYGYTF.

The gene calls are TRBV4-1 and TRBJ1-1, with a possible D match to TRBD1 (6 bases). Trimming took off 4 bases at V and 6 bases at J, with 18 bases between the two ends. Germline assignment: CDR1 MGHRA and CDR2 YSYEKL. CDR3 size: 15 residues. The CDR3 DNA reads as TGCGCCAGCAGCCGAAAAAGCTCAGGGGAACCTGAAGCTTTCTTT. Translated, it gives CASSRKSSGEPEAFF.

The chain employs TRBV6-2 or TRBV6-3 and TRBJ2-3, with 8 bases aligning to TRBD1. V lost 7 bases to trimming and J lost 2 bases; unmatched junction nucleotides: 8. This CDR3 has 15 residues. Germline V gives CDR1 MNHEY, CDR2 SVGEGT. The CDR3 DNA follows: TGTGCCAGCAATCGACAGGGGTTAATCACAGATACGCAGTATTTT. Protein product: CASNRQGLITDTQYF.

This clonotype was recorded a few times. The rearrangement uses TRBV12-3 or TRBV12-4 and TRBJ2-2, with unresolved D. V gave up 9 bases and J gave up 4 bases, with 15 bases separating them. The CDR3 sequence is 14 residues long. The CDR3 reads CASRSGEATGELFF. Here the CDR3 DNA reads TGTGCCAGTCGGTCAGGAGAGGCCACCGGGGAGCTGTTTTTT.

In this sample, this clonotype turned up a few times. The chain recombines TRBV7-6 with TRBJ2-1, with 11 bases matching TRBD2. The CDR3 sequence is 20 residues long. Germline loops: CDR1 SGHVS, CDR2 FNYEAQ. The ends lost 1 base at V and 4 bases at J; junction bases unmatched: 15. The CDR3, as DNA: TGTGCCAGCAGCTTAGTGACCGCCGCCGCTAGCGGGGGGTTTTACAATGAGCAGTTCTTC. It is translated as CASSLVTAAASGGFYNEQFF.

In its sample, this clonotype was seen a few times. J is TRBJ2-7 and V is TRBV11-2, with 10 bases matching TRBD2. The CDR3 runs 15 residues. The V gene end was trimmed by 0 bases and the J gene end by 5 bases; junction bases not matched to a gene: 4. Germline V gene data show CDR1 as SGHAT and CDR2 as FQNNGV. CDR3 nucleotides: TGTGCCAGCAGCTTAGACCTAGCGGGAGTTAACGAGCAGTACTTC. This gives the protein CASSLDLAGVNEQYF.